The T cell receptor beta chain under discussion was sequenced for a study of neoadjuvant anti-PD-1 for oral cavity cancer. Remarks on this clone: The antigen remains unidentified.

The sample's time point: after neoadjuvant nivolumab, at surgical resection. The V end was cut by 8 bases, the J end by 3 bases, with 20 bases between. The germline gives CDR1 MGHRA, CDR2 YSYEKL. This CDR3 region has 15 residues. The assay was immunoSEQ multiplex PCR, and TCRdb's table has in-frame clones only and misses some. This table has 20,000 to 25,000 clones, around 43% appearing once. General study results and limits: Each response group had just a few patients in TCR analyses. Greater tumor shrinkage accompanied bigger post-treatment sizes of preexisting clones.

This chain joins TRBV4-1 and TRBJ2-7; D remains unclear. Sequenced material: tumor tissue, taken after nivolumab (anti-PD-1) treatment. The sequence came from a person between 35 and 79 years old with oral cavity squamous cell carcinoma. The CDR3 spells CASSRTGPLGYEQYF. The CDR3 DNA follows: TGCGCCAGCTCGCGGACGGGTCCCCTTGGCTACGAGCAGTACTTC.